These T cell receptor beta chains were read from a single sample in a study of T-cell reconstitution after alpha-beta-depleted transplantation in children. MiXCR, run by TCRdb on the PCR reads, gives a single entry per CDR3 protein. The sample carries under 350,000 distinct CDR3 sequences, 9.9% recorded once. The input for sequencing was PBMCs from the stem cell graft donor, taken from the stem cell graft. The source is a human donor who donated a stem cell graft to a child with SCID. CDR3s include the opening cysteine and the closing phenylalanine or tryptophan. Each record gives: V gene, CDR3 protein.

v_gene: TRBV13
CDR3aa: CASQLGPGELFF

v_gene: TRBV27
CDR3aa: CASSFDRAPGNEQFF

v_gene: TRBV5-1
CDR3aa: CASSLVAPSLGGRGIQYF

v_gene: TRBV5-5
CDR3aa: CASSLGQSPEQYF

v_gene: TRBV11-2
CDR3aa: CASSLRDLPYEQYF

v_gene: TRBV27
CDR3aa: CASSLAGGRDEQFF

v_gene: TRBV3-1
CDR3aa: CASSPGLREKLFF

v_gene: TRBV10-3
CDR3aa: CAIWAGGGTDTQYF

v_gene: TRBV5-8
CDR3aa: CASSLNRARTDTQYF

v_gene: TRBV7-2
CDR3aa: CASSLVEFGANVLTF

v_gene: TRBV5-1
CDR3aa: CASSWYNQPFEQYF

v_gene: TRBV5-1
CDR3aa: CASSLGDTGDYYEQYF

v_gene: TRBV5-1
CDR3aa: CASSLSRGEAFF

v_gene: TRBV5-1
CDR3aa: CASSLGQGKGEQFF

v_gene: TRBV12-3/TRBV12-4
CDR3aa: CASSLADRGFYGYTF

v_gene: TRBV10-3
CDR3aa: CATTGDYEQYF

v_gene: TRBV18
CDR3aa: CASSPPRADNLQNIQYF

v_gene: TRBV3-1
CDR3aa: CASSPGEGDTYEQYF

v_gene: TRBV29-1
CDR3aa: CSVESRTGSHEQYF

v_gene: TRBV5-1
CDR3aa: CASSLGNEQFF

v_gene: TRBV12-3/TRBV12-4
CDR3aa: CASSFAGANNEQFF

v_gene: TRBV7-2
CDR3aa: CASSFQGLAKTDTQYF

v_gene: TRBV20-1
CDR3aa: CSARSNRGGETQYF

v_gene: TRBV12-3/TRBV12-4
CDR3aa: CASSSTTSYEQYF

v_gene: TRBV5-1
CDR3aa: CASSDFDEQYF

v_gene: TRBV20-1
CDR3aa: CSARDHRGTYEQYF

v_gene: TRBV29-1
CDR3aa: CSANSGESYEQYF

v_gene: TRBV29-1
CDR3aa: CSVSQTSGGMADTQYF

v_gene: TRBV9
CDR3aa: CASSVGSERSSYEQYF

v_gene: TRBV27
CDR3aa: CARKLMGIRQPNTEAFF

v_gene: TRBV25-1
CDR3aa: CASSETRTSGGANEQFF

v_gene: TRBV11-1
CDR3aa: CASSLLAGDYSSTDTQYF

v_gene: TRBV20-1
CDR3aa: CSARLAGGNYEQYF

v_gene: TRBV29-1
CDR3aa: CSVASGINEQYF

v_gene: TRBV20-1
CDR3aa: CSASPSGGETQYF

v_gene: TRBV6-1
CDR3aa: CASSRGQGAYEQYF

v_gene: TRBV4-2
CDR3aa: CASSQEGIGTEAFF